The entry that follows covers one T cell receptor beta chain sequence. No cognate antigen has been identified for it. The sample holds no much larger clone one base away, and base qualities are not on file. This specimen belongs to a study of T cells in Graves' hyperthyroidism and ophthalmopathy (dated 2019 in TCRdb). Study-wide context: Peripheral blood was collected at initial diagnosis, before any treatment. A discovery cohort of roughly 100 patients, roughly 45 with Graves' ophthalmopathy and more than 55 with stable Graves' hyperthyroidism, was used to find distinguishing TCR V-J signatures. After sampling, hyperthyroidism patients received methimazole starting at 30 mg daily, and ophthalmopathy patients received high-dose intravenous methylprednisolone. Prospective prediction of ophthalmopathy was tested in an independent validation cohort of approximately 18 hyperthyroidism patients and around 16 patients who later progressed to ophthalmopathy. The paper reports TCR Vbeta CDR3 sequencing of some 140 peripheral blood samples: under 45 ophthalmopathy, about 75 hyperthyroidism and about 17 progressor patients. For training and testing, the roughly 100 patients in the discovery cohort were randomly divided in a 7:3 ratio. Thyroid tissue and blood T-cell repertoires from more than 5 Graves' hyperthyroidism patients were also compared in the study.

The TCR beta CDR3 regions were amplified from the RNA transcripts. A first-round RT-PCR of the TCR CDR3 used the HTBI primer set with the Qiagen OneStep RT-PCR kit. A second multiplex PCR round built the libraries, followed by size selection and purification. Paired-end sequencing of the libraries was performed with 100 bp reads on an Illumina HiSeq2000. Concerning the study's data processing: SOAPnuke was used to process the raw data, throwing out any read that contained adapters or uncalled bases, had a mean Phred below 15, or lacked an exact constant-primer or identifier match. COPE v1.2.5 was used to merge the high-quality paired reads, and each unique nucleotide sequence was defined as a clonotype. Clonotypes were aligned to IMGT TRBV, TRBD and TRBJ reference segments using MiTCR v1.1. The analysis was restricted to V-J combinations with a frequency above 0.0001, which together covered approximately 99% of the repertoires. A TCS score was defined as the ratio of F50 (clonal expansion) to E x V (chaos), with BLOSUM62-based TCRdist applied between CDR3 peptides within each V-J. Welch's t-statistics and random forest reduced 450 to 600 V-J features to 13, which were used in a naive Bayes classifier (R e1071). TCRdb reran the public reads through fastp at Q25 and MiXCR, keeping productive beta chains. Records with the same CDR3 protein are collapsed into one entry carrying the most frequent genes and DNA. In this record, the V and J calls reflect TCRdb's handling and not the investigators' own analysis. The sample contains about 380,000 distinct CDR3 sequences, approximately 15% of them found a single time. 11% of the sample lies in the top ten.

The CDR3 sequence holds 13 residues, the cysteine and phenylalanine included. Left in the record is the CDR3 DNA by itself, 39 bases read in frame from the first base. Trimmed from V: 6 bases; trimmed from J: 1 base; junction bases lacking a gene match: 4. CDR1 and CDR2 (DFQATT, SNEGSKA) derive from the germline V gene (reference sequence). Paper-wide results and their limitations: No statistical method was used to set the sample size in advance, and investigators knew the group allocation. Ophthalmopathy was separated from stable hyperthyroidism by a 13 V-J signature model, with roughly 88% sensitivity and 81% to 82% specificity obtained in cross-validation and 80%/75% obtained in testing. Blood samples also contained most of the expanded thyroid clonotypes (frequency above 0.001), which suggests that blood repertoires may reflect thyroid immune responses. During validation, the model predicted progression to ophthalmopathy a median of approximately 6 months ahead of onset, with 70.59% sensitivity and almost 75% specificity.

Stable Graves' hyperthyroidism was defined as the absence of progression to ophthalmopathy over 18 months of follow-up. The hyperthyroidism patients were between 18 and 65 years old and newly diagnosed, with a disease duration of less than 2 months. Any patient with an uncontrolled infection, another autoimmune disease, pregnancy or lactation was excluded. Diagnoses were based on clinical symptoms, serum thyroxine and TRAb, thyroid ultrasound and orbital computed tomography. PBMCs were isolated from 7.5 to 10 ml of fresh peripheral blood by Ficoll-Paque density gradient centrifugation. Total RNA was extracted using Trizol reagent, and RNA quality was assessed on an Agilent 2100 Bioanalyzer.

Sequenced material: blood. The chain is assembled from TRBV20-1 and TRBJ2-3; 7 bases in between match TRBD2. The TCR originated in a woman aged 60-75 years with Graves' hyperthyroidism. The CDR3 protein sequence reads: CSAPRGGTDTQYF. The DNA sequence is given as TGCAGTGCCCCTCGGGGGGGCACAGATACGCAGTATTTT.